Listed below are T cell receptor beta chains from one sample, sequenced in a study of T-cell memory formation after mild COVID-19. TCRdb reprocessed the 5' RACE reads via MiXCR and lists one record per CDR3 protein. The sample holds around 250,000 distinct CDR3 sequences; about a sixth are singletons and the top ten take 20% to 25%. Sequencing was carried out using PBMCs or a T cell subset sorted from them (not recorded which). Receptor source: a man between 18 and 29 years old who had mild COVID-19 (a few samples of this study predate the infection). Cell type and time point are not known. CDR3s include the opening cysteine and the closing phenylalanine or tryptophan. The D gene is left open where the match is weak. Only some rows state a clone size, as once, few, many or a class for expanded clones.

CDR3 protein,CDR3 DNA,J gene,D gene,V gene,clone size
CSVFLDSSSYEQYF,TGCAGCGTTTTCCTAGACTCAAGCTCCTACGAGCAGTACTTC,TRBJ2-7,-,TRBV29-1,many
CASSQGRREQFF,TGTGCCAGCAGCCAAGGGCGTCGTGAGCAGTTCTTC,TRBJ2-1,-,TRBV9,-
CASSPRGQNYGYTF,TGCGCCAGCAGCCCCCGAGGACAAAACTATGGCTACACCTTC,TRBJ1-2,-,TRBV5-1,once
CASSRWQGNTGELFF,TGCGCCAGCAGCCGATGGCAGGGAAACACCGGGGAGCTGTTTTTT,TRBJ2-2,-,TRBV4-3,-
CASSFEAEAFF,TGTGCCAGCAGTTTCGAGGCTGAAGCTTTCTTT,TRBJ1-1,-,TRBV6-6,few
CASSGLLGDEQFF,TGTGCCAGCAGCGGGCTCCTAGGCGATGAGCAGTTCTTC,TRBJ2-1,-,TRBV5-6,few
CANPNTEAFF,TGTGCCAACCCGAACACTGAAGCTTTCTTT,TRBJ1-1,-,TRBV6-4,-
CASSYSGVDIQYF,TGTGCCAGCAGTTACTCAGGGGTGGACATTCAGTACTTC,TRBJ2-4,-,TRBV6-5,few
CASSVRDRDTGELFF,TGTGCCAGCAGTGTCCGGGACCGAGACACCGGGGAGCTGTTTTTT,TRBJ2-2,-,TRBV12-3/TRBV12-4,few
CASSLQGQHDTQYF,TGCGCCAGCAGCTTACAGGGGCAACACGATACGCAGTATTTT,TRBJ2-3,TRBD1,TRBV5-1,-
CASSVAPAQGTMNTEAFF,TGTGCCAGCAGCGTAGCCCCCGCACAGGGAACCATGAACACTGAAGCTTTCTTT,TRBJ1-1,-,TRBV9,-
CASATWGGTEAFF,TGTGCCAGCGCCACCTGGGGAGGCACTGAAGCTTTCTTT,TRBJ1-1,-,TRBV27,-
CASSPGTFNEQFF,TGCGCCAGCAGCCCGGGGACATTCAATGAGCAGTTCTTC,TRBJ2-1,-,TRBV5-1,-
CASSRDRTYWETQYF,TGTGCCAGCAGTCGGGACAGGACTTATTGGGAGACCCAGTACTTC,TRBJ2-5,TRBD1,TRBV6-5,-
CASSLTLTLGTVNTGELFF,TGTGCCAGCAGTTTAACTCTGACCTTGGGGACGGTTAACACCGGGGAGCTGTTTTTT,TRBJ2-2,-,TRBV12-3/TRBV12-4,few
CASSIGPQIYTGELFF,TGTGCCAGCAGTATCGGGCCACAAATTTACACCGGGGAGCTGTTTTTT,TRBJ2-2,-,TRBV12-3/TRBV12-4,many
CASSQGVDTGELFF,TGTGCCAGCAGCCAAGGCGTGGACACCGGGGAGCTGTTTTTT,TRBJ2-2,-,TRBV3-1,few
CASSLAVGAGEETQYF,TGCGCCAGCAGCTTGGCTGTGGGGGCCGGCGAGGAGACCCAGTACTTC,TRBJ2-5,-,TRBV5-1,-
CASSVGSGGAREQFF,TGTGCCAGCAGCGTAGGTAGCGGGGGGGCCAGGGAGCAGTTCTTC,TRBJ2-1,TRBD2,TRBV9,few
CASSLAWTSSYEQYF,TGTGCCAGCAGCTTAGCCTGGACCAGCTCCTACGAGCAGTACTTC,TRBJ2-7,-,TRBV7-9,few
CASSLVTGWYNEQFF,TGCGCCAGCAGCTTGGTAACAGGGTGGTATAATGAGCAGTTCTTC,TRBJ2-1,-,TRBV5-1,-
CASSEDRAYEQYF,TGCGCCAGCAGCGAGGACAGGGCCTACGAGCAGTACTTC,TRBJ2-7,TRBD1,TRBV5-1,few
CASSSPIGSYNEQFF,TGTGCCAGCAGCTCCCCCATTGGATCCTACAATGAGCAGTTCTTC,TRBJ2-1,-,TRBV7-9,-
CAISTRVGVSTEAFF,TGTGCCATCAGTACGCGGGTGGGAGTCTCCACTGAAGCTTTCTTT,TRBJ1-1,-,TRBV10-3,-
CASSQDVTEAETQYF,TGCGCCAGCAGCCAAGATGTGACGGAGGCTGAGACCCAGTACTTC,TRBJ2-5,-,TRBV4-3,few
CASRRLAGKYEQYF,TGTGCCAGCAGACGACTAGCGGGAAAGTACGAGCAGTACTTC,TRBJ2-7,TRBD2,TRBV6-2/TRBV6-3,-
CASSQDKSSGANVLTF,TGCGCCAGCAGCCAAGATAAGTCCTCTGGGGCCAACGTCCTGACTTTC,TRBJ2-6,-,TRBV4-3,-
CSARNNEQFF,TGCAGTGCTAGAAACAATGAGCAGTTCTTC,TRBJ2-1,-,TRBV20-1,-
CSATRGPTYSPLHF,TGCAGTGCCACCAGGGGACCTACCTATTCACCCCTCCACTTT,TRBJ1-6,-,TRBV20-1,-
CASSPRGLAWAYEQYF,TGTGCCAGCTCACCACGGGGACTAGCGTGGGCCTACGAGCAGTACTTC,TRBJ2-7,TRBD2,TRBV18,-
CASSLEWGLGEKLFF,TGTGCCAGCAGCTTGGAGTGGGGGCTCGGTGAAAAACTGTTTTTT,TRBJ1-4,-,TRBV5-8,-
CASSFLGGGLRTDTQYF,TGTGCCAGCAGCTTCCTCGGCGGCGGACTCCGCACAGATACGCAGTATTTT,TRBJ2-3,-,TRBV11-2,few
CASSQDLLGQPQHF,TGTGCCAGCAGCCAAGATCTACTCGGTCAGCCCCAGCATTTT,TRBJ1-5,-,TRBV4-2,-
CASSFGGEVADTQYF,TGCGCCAGCAGCTTCGGGGGGGAAGTCGCAGATACGCAGTATTTT,TRBJ2-3,TRBD2,TRBV4-3,-
CASSLLMDTEAFF,TGTGCCAGCAGCTTATTGATGGACACTGAAGCTTTCTTT,TRBJ1-1,-,TRBV7-9,once
CASKQGSGANVLTF,TGCGCCAGCAAGCAGGGGTCTGGGGCCAACGTCCTGACTTTC,TRBJ2-6,-,TRBV5-1,-
CASRSIGDGRGKLFF,TGCGCCAGCAGGTCAATAGGGGACGGGAGAGGAAAACTGTTTTTT,TRBJ1-4,-,TRBV4-1,few
CATSVGGQGFAGELFF,TGTGCCACCAGTGTAGGGGGGCAGGGGTTCGCCGGGGAGCTGTTTTTT,TRBJ2-2,-,TRBV24-1,few
CASSDRRRTGYTF,TGTGCCAGCAGCGATAGGAGACGAACCGGCTACACCTTC,TRBJ1-2,-,TRBV25-1,once
CSARVGYEQYF,TGCAGTGCTAGAGTTGGGTACGAGCAGTACTTC,TRBJ2-7,-,TRBV20-1,few
CASSSLRGDENTGELFF,TGTGCCAGCAGCTCCCTTAGGGGGGACGAAAACACCGGGGAGCTGTTTTTT,TRBJ2-2,-,TRBV5-6,few
CASSLVAGGTTDTQYF,TGTGCCAGCAGCTTAGTAGCGGGGGGGACCACAGATACGCAGTATTTT,TRBJ2-3,TRBD2,TRBV5-4,-
CASSLGGSRGELFF,TGTGCCAGCAGCTTGGGAGGCTCACGGGGGGAACTGTTTTTT,TRBJ1-4,-,TRBV7-6,-
CASSLGPGRTYSGNTIYF,TGTGCCAGCAGCTTAGGCCCGGGACGGACTTACTCTGGAAACACCATATATTTT,TRBJ1-3,-,TRBV7-6,few